This T cell receptor beta chain was sequenced for a study of CD8 T cells in Susac syndrome. Sequencing targeted TCR beta in blood CD8+ and CD4+ T cells. The authors negatively isolated CD8+ and CD4+ T cells and FACS-enriched TEMRA cells. An amount of RNA that ranged from about 0.45 to 1 ug was reverse transcribed with random hexamers. TCR beta CDR3 was amplified by immunoSEQ covering 54 Vbeta and 13 Jbeta. TCRdb processed the immunoSEQ multiplex PCR reads anew with MiXCR; each CDR3 protein has one entry. The sample gives over 350,000 distinct CDR3 sequences, around 85% of which show up once; 0.12% is in the top ten. Points on this clonotype: At one end, the junction sequence differs from germline, possibly due to a read error.

This CDR3 spans 16 amino acids. Per germline, CDR1 GTSNPN and CDR2 SVGIG (reference sequence). The chain couples TRBV30 to TRBJ2-3; tentatively, D is TRBD2 (7 bases). Sequences were obtained from CD8+ T cells from PBMCs. This receptor was identified in a human donor with multiple sclerosis. This CDR3 is CAWRVGGRGAADTQYF. CDR3 coding DNA: TGTGCCTGGCGTGTGGGGGGACGGGGGGCGGCAGATACGCAGTATTTT.